The 13 T cell receptor beta chains presented below share a single source sample, sequenced in a study of response to subunit inactivated influenza vaccine. TCRdb reanalysed the RT-PCR reads using MiXCR and keeps one entry per CDR3 protein. The sample has around 570,000 distinct CDR3 sequences; approximately 11% are singletons. The data were also submitted as part of a second study, on T cells expressing NK-cell markers. That work adds: For TCR beta, cDNA was produced by 5'RACE template switching with UMIs.

The sequencing here drew on PBMCs from blood, taken on the day of vaccination. Receptors originate from a man aged 50 or older who received an inactivated influenza vaccine.

The rearrangement links TRBV20-1 to TRBJ2-1; 7 bases are a match to TRBD1. CDR3 length equals 15 residues. Germline CDR1 DFQATT, CDR2 SNEGSKA (reference sequence). Trimming took 5 bases from V and 2 from J; bases not matched to a gene: 9. CDR3 protein: CSADETGMTYNEQFF. The DNA of the CDR3 is TGCAGTGCTGACGAGACAGGGATGACCTACAATGAGCAGTTCTTC.

This clonotype was seen at least ten times. CDR3: CASSPRTDYNEQFF. CDR3 nucleotides: TGTGCCAGCTCACCACGGACAGACTACAATGAGCAGTTCTTC. This sequence joins TRBV12-3 or TRBV12-4 and TRBJ2-1; maybe TRBD1 (6 bases). Trimming stripped 8 bases from V and 3 bases from J, with 14 bases between. This CDR3 is 14 amino acids long.

This rearrangement joins TRBV28 to TRBJ2-3, with 10 bases aligning to TRBD2. Germline V gene sequence: CDR1 MDHEN, CDR2 SYDVKM. The CDR3 totals 14 residues. With 3 bases clipped from V and 6 bases from J, the junction kept 3 bases outside the gene matches. For the CDR3, the DNA is TGTGCCAGCAGTTTTAAGCGGGGGGGGGATACGCAGTATTTT. Its protein is CASSFKRGGDTQYF.

V usage is TRBV3-1 and J usage is TRBJ2-1; no firm D call. Germline CDR1 LGHDT, CDR2 YNNKEL (reference sequence). Trimming took off 1 base at V and 7 bases at J, with 14 bases between the two ends. CDR3 length: 15 residues. CDR3 DNA sequence: TGTGCCAGCAGCCAAGTGCGAAATAGTAAAAATGAGCAGTTCTTC. Encoded protein: CASSQVRNSKNEQFF.

This clonotype came up many times. The chain combines TRBV5-6 with TRBJ1-1; tentatively, D is TRBD1 (6 bases). Germline loops: CDR1 SGHDT, CDR2 YYEEEE. The CDR3 is 14 amino acids. V was shortened by 0 bases and J by 4 bases, with 10 bases between the two germline ends. This CDR3 is CASSLARGGTEAFF. The CDR3, as DNA: TGTGCCAGCAGCTTGGCCCGAGGGGGCACTGAAGCTTTCTTT.

This clonotype was detected only a few times. This chain uses TRBV20-1 with TRBJ2-3, with D unresolved. The CDR3 runs to 14 residues. Per the germline V gene, CDR1 is DFQATT and CDR2 is SNEGSKA (reference sequence). Trimming removed 3 bases at V and 4 bases at J, with 14 bases between. This CDR3 is CSARAQGIADTQYF. CDR3 DNA sequence: TGCAGTGCTAGGGCCCAAGGGATAGCAGATACGCAGTATTTT.

The chain employs TRBV20-1 and TRBJ2-5, with a possible D match to TRBD1 (6 bases). The CDR3 spans 13 residues. CDR1 is DFQATT and CDR2 is SNEGSKA in the germline V gene (reference sequence). The ends were cut back, 6 bases at V and 2 bases at J, with 13 bases in the middle. CDR3 protein: CSAPDRNQETQYF. The CDR3 DNA reads as TGCAGTGCCCCGGACAGAAATCAAGAGACCCAGTACTTC.

This chain links TRBV28 with TRBJ2-7, with D perhaps assigned TRBD1 or TRBD2 (5 bases each). Trimming stripped 5 bases from V and 1 base from J, with 15 bases between. From germline, CDR1 is MDHEN and CDR2 SYDVKM. The CDR3 has 15 amino acids. CDR3 coding DNA: TGTGCCAGCAGTCCCCCGGGACGGACATCCTACGAGCAGTACTTC. Translated: CASSPPGRTSYEQYF.

The chain carries TRBV5-1 and TRBJ1-4, with TRBD1 matching 10 bases. There are 17 residues in the CDR3. Per germline, CDR1 SGHRS and CDR2 YFSETQ. Trimming cost V 2 bases and J 0 bases; bases outside gene matches: 4. The CDR3 sequence is CASSFSGTGATNEKLFF. The CDR3 DNA follows: TGCGCCAGCAGCTTCTCCGGGACAGGGGCAACTAATGAAAAACTGTTTTTT. Full variable domain (missing parts from reference TRBV5-1 and TRBJ1-4): KAGVTQTPRYLIKTRGQQVTLSCSPISGHRSVSWYQQTPGQGLQFLFEYFSETQRNKGNFPGRFSGRQFSNSRSEMNVSTLELGDSALYLCASSFSGTGATNEKLFFGSGTQLSVL.

This clonotype was seen a few times. The rearrangement joins TRBV7-9 to TRBJ2-2, with a tentative D call TRBD2 (5 bases). Germline lookup yields CDR1 SEHNR and CDR2 FQNEAQ (reference sequence). The CDR3 loop spans 16 amino acids. Trimming removed 5 bases from V and 4 bases from J, with 17 bases in between. This chain's CDR3 is CASSPRHLGGTGELFF. In DNA, the CDR3 is TGTGCCAGCAGCCCCAGACATCTAGGAGGCACCGGGGAGCTGTTTTTT.

This rearrangement joins TRBV3-1 to TRBJ2-5, with D tentatively TRBD2 (5 bases). CDR1 is LGHDT, CDR2 YNNKEL, per germline (reference sequence). Trimming removed 0 bases from V and 4 bases from J, with 15 bases in between. The CDR3 loop spans 16 amino acids. The CDR3 is CASSQDRGPIGETQYF. CDR3 sequence (DNA): TGTGCCAGCAGCCAAGATCGGGGTCCGATCGGAGAGACCCAGTACTTC.

This clonotype is a singleton in its sample. The V call is TRBV12-3 or TRBV12-4, the J call TRBJ2-1; 10 bases align to TRBD1. CDR3 size: 16 residues. The V and J ends lost 5 bases and 6 bases, in that order; junction bases with no gene match: 10. The CDR3 DNA follows: TGTGCCAGCAGTCAGCAGGGGACAGGGGTTCGCAATGAGCAGTTCTTC. Translating it yields CASSQQGTGVRNEQFF.

This chain connects TRBV6-5 to TRBJ2-3; the match to TRBD2 covers 10 bases. Per germline, CDR1 MNHEY and CDR2 SVGAGI. The CDR3 spans 17 residues. V trimming: 2 bases; J trimming: 1 base; junction bases outside the gene matches: 6. The DNA of the CDR3 is TGTGCCAGCAGTTACACTTTCGGGACTAGCGGCACAGATACGCAGTATTTT. It specifies CASSYTFGTSGTDTQYF.